Each of the 15 T cell receptor beta chains below was sequenced from the same sample in a study of cytomegalovirus exposure and HLA in healthy donors. The PCR employed 60 Vbeta primers together with 13 Jbeta primers. This table comes from immunoSEQ multiplex PCR, and its TCRdb copy is limited to in-frame clones, with some not included. Among approximately 79,000 clones listed, 78% were seen once. Sequencing was carried out using PBMCs. The receptors come from a male donor in good health and CMV-seropositive.

The chain has TRBV5-1 and TRBJ2-7, with TRBD2 matching over 13 bases. This CDR3 has 16 residues. J lost 5 bases, V lost 0 bases, and 5 bases had no gene match. In germline, CDR1 is SGHRS, CDR2 YFSETQ. The CDR3 loop reads CASSLETSGRNDEQYF. CDR3 bases: TGCGCCAGCAGCTTGGAGACTAGCGGGAGGAATGACGAGCAGTACTTC.

A note on this clone: The conserved final phenylalanine or tryptophan is absent from the CDR3, which likely points to a read error. It is unclear where the CDR3 begins or ends on the DNA, so no DNA is shown, and the CDR3 is as TCRdb lists it. J is TRBJ2-7 and V is TRBV21-1; the table's D gene call, TRBD1, was not cross checked with the DNA. TRBV21-1 counts as a pseudogene. Both ends counted, the CDR3 spans 9 residues. Here the CDR3 reads CASSKGQAK.

The rearrangement joins TRBV28 to TRBJ1-6; the D is unclear. Germline lookup yields CDR1 MDHEN and CDR2 SYDVKM. V shed 5 bases and J shed 2 bases, with 10 bases lying between them. The CDR3 spans 15 residues. CDR3 nucleotide sequence: TGTGCCAGCAGTCTCCGACGGGCCTATAATTCACCCCTCCACTTT. This encodes CASSLRRAYNSPLHF.

This clone was counted between two and nine times. The rearrangement uses TRBV6-5 and TRBJ1-1; D uncertain. CDR3 length: 12 amino acids. Germline loops: CDR1 MNHEY, CDR2 SVGAGI. The V gene lost 5 bases and the J gene lost 6 bases, with 10 bases spanning the gap. This chain's CDR3 is CASSPRPAEAFF. CDR3 sequence (DNA): TGTGCCAGCAGTCCCCGCCCGGCTGAAGCTTTCTTT.

The chain links TRBV30 to TRBJ1-2, with 8 bases fitting TRBD1. With 2 bases clipped from V and 7 bases from J, the junction kept 9 bases outside the gene matches. The CDR3 is made up of 14 amino acids. Germline V gene sequence: CDR1 GTSNPN, CDR2 SVGIG (reference sequence). CDR3 protein: CAWSLWTGNGGYTF. In nucleotides, the CDR3 is TGTGCCTGGAGTCTCTGGACAGGGAATGGTGGCTACACCTTC.

The chain couples TRBV6-6 to TRBJ1-5; no clear D gene. This CDR3 region has 13 residues. From germline, CDR1 is MNHNY and CDR2 SVGAGI (reference sequence). V gave up 6 bases and J gave up 6 bases, with 12 bases separating them. CDR3 DNA: TGTGCCAGCAGCCGGACCGGGGTTCAGCCCCAGCATTTT. As protein: CASSRTGVQPQHF.

The genes are TRBV25-1 and TRBJ2-4; 8 bases match TRBD2. The CDR3 consists of 14 residues. The V gene's germline CDR1 is MGHDK and CDR2 SYGVNS. The V gene end was trimmed by 10 bases and the J gene end by 2 bases; junction bases not matched to a gene: 7. The DNA for the CDR3 is TGTGCCACCCGGGGGGGAGGGACCAAAAACATTCAGTACTTC. Its protein is CATRGGGTKNIQYF.

The gene calls are TRBV5-4 and TRBJ2-3; D ambiguous. This CDR3 is built from 13 residues. V lost 1 base and J lost 4, with 7 bases in between. Germline V gene sequence: CDR1 SGHNT, CDR2 YYREEE (reference sequence). The DNA for the CDR3 is TGTGCCAGCAGCTTGTCGCGCGCAGATACGCAGTATTTT. It translates to CASSLSRADTQYF.

The chain joins TRBV9 to TRBJ2-7; D call uncertain. The CDR3 runs 13 residues. Trimming stripped 4 bases from V and 3 bases from J, with 11 bases between. Germline-derived CDR1 and CDR2 are SGDLS and YYNGEE. CDR3 DNA: TGTGCCAGCAGCCCCAGTGGTGGCTACGAGCAGTACTTC. Translation gives CASSPSGGYEQYF.

The J gene is TRBJ2-7, the V gene TRBV7-2; 8 bases are shared with TRBD2. In germline, CDR1 is SGHTA, CDR2 FQGNSA. J was trimmed by 0 bases and V by 6 bases; bases with no gene match: 7. The CDR3 spans 15 residues. The CDR3 sequence is CASSWIAGTSYEQYF. The CDR3, as DNA: TGTGCCAGCAGTTGGATAGCGGGGACCTCCTACGAGCAGTACTTC.

The V gene is TRBV5-6, the J gene TRBJ2-1; D unresolved. V lost 4 bases to trimming and J lost 2 bases, with 16 bases between them. The germline V gene has CDR1 SGHDT and CDR2 YYEEEE. The CDR3 consists of 16 residues. The CDR3 loop is CASSGSTSLTYNEQFF. As DNA, the CDR3 is TGTGCCAGCAGCGGATCGACTTCACTAACCTACAATGAGCAGTTCTTC.

With respect to this clone: A read error may account for a junction end that differs from germline. The chain is built from TRBV5-1 and TRBJ2-7, with a tentative D call TRBD1 (6 bases). CDR3 size: 14 residues. Germline values: CDR1 SGHRS, CDR2 YFSETQ. The CDR3 loop reads CASSLGTASYGQYF. As DNA, the CDR3 is TGCGCCAGCAGCTTGGGGACAGCCTCCTACGGGCAGTACTTC.

This clone was picked up a small number of times. V usage is TRBV28 and J usage is TRBJ2-1; possibly TRBD1 for D (6 bases). Germline V gives CDR1 MDHEN, CDR2 SYDVKM. CDR3 length: 14 amino acids. V was cut by 9 bases and J by 2 bases, with 14 bases left in between. CDR3 residues: CASGQYRTYNEQFF. Here the CDR3 DNA reads TGTGCCAGTGGACAGTATAGAACCTACAATGAGCAGTTCTTC.

The chain carries TRBV5-4 and TRBJ1-2; 12 bases match TRBD1. V lost 5 bases and J lost 6; bases outside the gene matches: 5. Germline values: CDR1 SGHNT, CDR2 YYREEE (reference sequence). The CDR3 runs to 14 residues. CDR3 coding DNA: TGTGCCAGCAGGCGGGGGGACAGGGGGCATGGCTACACCTTC. Translation: CASRRGDRGHGYTF.

The chain couples TRBV10-3 to TRBJ1-2, with D tentatively TRBD1 (6 bases). CDR3 length: 15 amino acids. Germline loops: CDR1 ENHRY, CDR2 SYGVKD. V lost 7 bases, J lost 0 bases, and 15 bases lay in between. CDR3 nucleotides: TGTGCCATCAACCAGGGGCTATTATCTAACTATGGCTACACCTTC. It codes for CAINQGLLSNYGYTF.